Many counts were recorded for the clone carrying this T cell receptor (beta chain). The antigen is unknown. Germline CDR1 ENHRY, CDR2 SYGVKD. CDR3 length: 14 amino acids. J was trimmed by 7 bases and V by 6 bases; bases with no gene match: 9. The sample is drawn from a study of glioma-infiltrating T cells. Study summary: Samples included WHO grade II oligodendrogliomas or astrocytomas and initial-diagnosis grade IV glioblastomas.

Using RNA template, CDR3s of TCR alpha and beta were amplified with iRepertoire arm-PCR. MiXCR, run by TCRdb on the multiplex PCR reads, gives a single entry per CDR3 protein. Found here are a few hundred thousand distinct CDR3 sequences, about 40% of them singletons; the top ten hold more than 10%. Study-level points and caveats: Very few CDR3 sequences were shared between tissue and blood. A blood CDR3 motif signature was depleted in highly divergent patients.

This chain links TRBV10-3 with TRBJ1-1, with TRBD1 matching over 9 bases. The sequencing sample was made of glioma tissue, nonneoplastic brain tissue, or PBMCs (not recorded which). The receptor comes from a human donor with low-grade glioma or glioblastoma, undergoing nonglioma brain surgery, or in good health (not recorded which). Written as DNA, the CDR3 is TGTGCCATCAGAAAACAGGGGGCCGGCAGTGAAGCTTTCTTT. It yields the protein CAIRKQGAGSEAFF.